These 26 T cell receptor beta chains share one sample of origin, sequenced in a study of OX40 agonist ivuxolimab in advanced cancers. Measured with immunoSEQ multiplex PCR; TCRdb has only the in-frame clones, and not every one. Found here are about 75,000 clones, about nine tenths of them singletons; the top ten hold roughly 1.3%. Here the sequenced sample was CD4+ or CD8+ T cells sorted from blood, taken in a trial of the OX40 agonist ivuxolimab. All receptors come from an adult with an advanced solid tumor such as melanoma, head and neck, liver or kidney cancer.

The chain carries TRBV9 and TRBJ1-2; D is perhaps TRBD1 (6 bases). The CDR3 spans 15 residues. V lost 8 bases and J 1 base, leaving 18 bases between the germline ends. The germline V gene encodes CDR1 SGDLS and CDR2 YYNGEE. The DNA of the CDR3 is TGTGCCAGTTCAATACAAGCACAGGGTAACTATGGCTACACCTTC. The encoded protein is CASSIQAQGNYGYTF.

The chain employs TRBV29-1 and TRBJ2-5; 8 nucleotides agree with TRBD1. The CDR3 length is 12 residues. The trim removed 6 bases at V and 4 bases at J, leaving 4 bases unmatched. Germline lookup yields CDR1 SQVTM and CDR2 ANQGSEA. The CDR3 here is CSVDRGGETQYF. DNA of the CDR3: TGCAGCGTCGACAGGGGTGGAGAGACCCAGTACTTC.

The rearrangement links TRBV30 to TRBJ1-3; D is perhaps TRBD1 (6 bases). The CDR3 is 14 amino acids. Germline CDR1 reads GTSNPN; CDR2 reads SVGIG (reference sequence). With 2 bases removed from V and 0 bases from J, the gap between germline ends came to 8 bases. CDR3 sequence reads: CAWSKGGSGNTIYF. DNA for the CDR3: TGTGCCTGGAGTAAGGGGGGCTCTGGAAACACCATATATTTT.

There are a few counts of this clone. V gene TRBV5-4 combines with J gene TRBJ2-5, with D perhaps matching TRBD1 or TRBD2 (5 bases each). Trimming shortened V by 5 bases and J by 5 bases, and 13 bases separated the two germline ends. Germline CDR1 SGHNT, CDR2 YYREEE (reference sequence). There are 13 residues in the CDR3. The chain's CDR3 is CASSTRDGETQYF. The DNA for the CDR3 is TGTGCCAGCAGTACAAGGGACGGGGAGACCCAGTACTTC.

The chain joins TRBV2 to TRBJ1-4; no clear D gene. The CDR3 consists of 14 residues. V was pared by 8 bases and J by 0 bases, with 10 bases between. The germline CDR1 and CDR2 sequences are SNHLY and FYNNEI. CDR3 sequence: CASARRATNEKLFF. CDR3 bases: TGTGCCAGCGCTCGACGTGCAACTAATGAAAAACTGTTTTTT.

The rearrangement links TRBV11-3 to TRBJ2-2, with 10 bases identical to TRBD1. The CDR3 is 17 residues long. The V segment lost 4 bases and the J segment 3 bases; nucleotides outside the gene matches: 8. Germline V gives CDR1 SGHNT, CDR2 YENEEA. In DNA, the CDR3 is TGTGCCAGCAGCTCCCACCCCGGGACAGGGGACACCGGGGAGCTGTTTTTT. It encodes CASSSHPGTGDTGELFF. Looking up the rest from reference TRBV11-3 and TRBJ2-2 gives the full variable domain: EAGVVQSPRYKIIEKKQPVAFWCNPISGHNTLYWYLQNLGQGPELLIRYENEEAVDDSQLPKDRFSAERLKGVDSTLKIQPAELGDSAVYLCASSSHPGTGDTGELFFGEGSRLTVL.

This CDR3 is CASSLDRNTEAFF. CDR3 in DNA: TGCGCCAGCAGCCTCGACAGGAACACTGAAGCTTTCTTT. The rearrangement uses TRBV5-1 and TRBJ1-1; TRBD1 is a possible D gene (5 bases). The V and J ends lost 4 bases and 1 base respectively, with 8 bases between them. Per germline, CDR1 SGHRS and CDR2 YFSETQ. The CDR3 covers 13 residues.

The chain combines TRBV19 with TRBJ2-1; maybe TRBD2 (7 bases). V was trimmed by 10 bases and J by 3 bases, leaving 19 bases between them. This CDR3 has 15 residues. Looked up from germline, CDR1 is LNHDA and CDR2 is SQIVND (reference sequence). CDR3 residues: CATCSGRGNYNEQFF. CDR3 in DNA: TGTGCCACTTGTTCGGGGAGGGGGAACTACAATGAGCAGTTCTTC.

The J gene is TRBJ2-7, the V gene TRBV30; D remains ambiguous. V was shortened by 0 bases and J by 6 bases, with 9 bases between the two germline ends. The length of the CDR3 is 12 residues. CDR1 and CDR2 (germline): GTSNPN, SVGIG (reference sequence). The CDR3 DNA sequence: TGTGCCTGGAGTGTCGCCCGTAGCGAGCAGTACTTC. The encoded protein is CAWSVARSEQYF. The whole variable domain, filled in from reference TRBV30 and TRBJ2-7, reads SQTIHQWPATLVQPVGSPLSLECTVEGTSNPNLYWYRQAAGRGLQLLFYSVGIGQISSEVPQNLSASRPQDRQFILSSKKLLLSDSGFYLCAWSVARSEQYFGPGTRLTVT.

The chain couples TRBV6-6 to TRBJ1-4, with 7 positions matching TRBD1. V lost 5 bases, J lost 7 bases, and 7 bases stayed unmatched. Looked up from germline, CDR1 is MNHNY and CDR2 is SVGAGI (reference sequence). The CDR3 length is 14 residues. The CDR3 sequence: CASSNRDSSEKLFF. The CDR3 region has the DNA TGTGCCAGCAGTAACCGGGACAGCAGTGAAAAACTGTTTTTT.

The chain combines TRBV28 with TRBJ1-5, with D unresolved. V gave up 3 bases and J gave up 2 bases, with 14 bases separating them. The CDR3 totals 16 residues. Germline CDR1 MDHEN, CDR2 SYDVKM. CDR3 loop: CASSLGLRSGNQPQHF. DNA for the CDR3: TGTGCCAGCAGTTTGGGCCTACGAAGTGGCAATCAGCCCCAGCATTTT.

V and J are TRBV19 and TRBJ1-2, with no clear D. V lost 7 bases and J lost 2, with 14 bases in between. CDR3 length: 14 amino acids. CDR1 and CDR2 from the germline V gene are LNHDA and SQIVND (reference sequence). CDR3 loop: CASTFEGMNYGYTF. The CDR3, as DNA: TGTGCCAGTACCTTTGAGGGTATGAACTATGGCTACACCTTC. Full variable domain (remainder filled in from reference TRBV19 and TRBJ1-2): DGGITQSPKYLFRKEGQNVTLSCEQNLNHDAMYWYRQDPGQGLRLIYYSQIVNDFQKGDIAEGYSVSREKKESFPLTVTSAQKNPTAFYLCASTFEGMNYGYTFGSGTRLTVV.

The chain employs TRBV6-1 and TRBJ2-7; D possibly corresponds to TRBD2 (6 bases). V was shortened by 7 bases and J by 0 bases, with 13 bases between the two germline ends. CDR1 is MNHNS, CDR2 SASEGT, per germline. This CDR3 spans 14 amino acids. CDR3 loop: CASKEGILSYEQYF. CDR3 bases: TGTGCCAGCAAGGAGGGTATCCTCTCCTACGAGCAGTACTTC.

This chain joins TRBV7-3 and TRBJ2-3; 9 bases align to TRBD2. This CDR3 spans 18 amino acids. Germline-derived CDR1 and CDR2 are SGHTA and FQGTGA. Losses at the gene ends were 5 bases for V and 6 bases for J; bases not matched to a gene: 18. The CDR3 coding sequence is TGTGCCAGCAGCACCTCACTAGCGGGTGCCGGTTGGGGGGATACGCAGTATTTT. Translation: CASSTSLAGAGWGDTQYF.

This CDR3 is CASSETVAGEGDYNEQFF. In nucleotides, the CDR3 is TGTGCCAGCAGTGAAACGGTAGCGGGAGAAGGGGACTACAATGAGCAGTTCTTC. The rearrangement links TRBV2 to TRBJ2-1; the match to TRBD2 covers 9 bases. Per the germline V gene, CDR1 is SNHLY and CDR2 is FYNNEI. The length of the CDR3 is 18 residues. V shed 2 bases and J 3 bases; nucleotides not matched to a gene: 11.

This chain joins TRBV7-2 and TRBJ1-1, with D possibly matching TRBD1 (6 bases). This CDR3 is 14 amino acids long. Per the germline V gene, CDR1 is SGHTA and CDR2 is FQGNSA. Trimming shortened V by 3 bases and J by 1 base, and 9 bases separated the two germline ends. CDR3 amino acids: CASSFRGQNTEAFF. CDR3 coding DNA: TGTGCCAGCAGCTTCAGGGGACAGAACACTGAAGCTTTCTTT.

This clone was observed a handful of times. V gene TRBV18 combines with J gene TRBJ2-2; D remains unclear. With 2 bases removed from V and 5 bases from J, the gap between germline ends came to 9 bases. The CDR3 is 14 amino acids. Germline V gene lookup returns CDR1 KGHSH and CDR2 LQKENI. CDR3 region: CASSPVAGTGELFF. In DNA, the CDR3 is TGTGCCAGCTCACCAGTCGCCGGAACCGGGGAGCTGTTTTTT.

The rearrangement joins TRBV14 to TRBJ1-2; TRBD1 matches 7 bases. Looked up from germline, CDR1 is SGHDN and CDR2 is FVKESK. J gave up 2 bases and V 4 bases, and 10 bases lay outside the gene matches. This CDR3 contains 16 residues. This CDR3 reads CASSPQGVRENYGYTF. CDR3 bases: TGTGCCAGCAGCCCGCAGGGGGTCAGGGAAAACTATGGCTACACCTTC.

The chain has TRBV6-5 and TRBJ1-3; 7 bases are shared with TRBD1. V was pared by 8 bases and J by 2 bases, with 6 bases of the junction left unmatched. Germline lookup yields CDR1 MNHEY and CDR2 SVGAGI. The CDR3 has 14 amino acids. Here the CDR3 DNA reads TGTGCCAGCTACGGGACAGTACCTGGAAACACCATATATTTT. Its protein is CASYGTVPGNTIYF.

The chain is built from TRBV15 and TRBJ1-1; no reliable D call. Germline V gene data show CDR1 as LNHNV and CDR2 as YYDKDF (reference sequence). Trimming pared 1 base from V and 1 base from J, leaving 7 bases between. The CDR3 is made up of 14 amino acids. The CDR3 loop is CATSRGLGNTEAFF. In DNA form, the CDR3 reads TGTGCCACCAGCAGAGGTTTGGGGAACACTGAAGCTTTCTTT.

The CDR3 region has the DNA TGTGCCAGCAGCTTCGGACAGGGAGGTAACTATGGCTACACCTTC. This sequence encodes CASSFGQGGNYGYTF. The V and J genes are TRBV7-9 and TRBJ1-2; 8 bases fit TRBD1. The V gene's germline CDR1 is SEHNR and CDR2 FQNEAQ (reference sequence). This CDR3 spans 15 amino acids. J lost 1 base, V lost 3 bases, and 4 bases had no gene match.

The gene calls are TRBV5-4 and TRBJ2-4; D is undetermined. The length of the CDR3 is 16 residues. V lost 0 bases, J lost 6 bases, and 16 bases lay in between. Germline V lookup: CDR1 SGHNT, CDR2 YYREEE (reference sequence). The CDR3 here is CASSLDGQTLGNIQYF. The CDR3 DNA is TGTGCCAGCAGCTTGGATGGTCAGACCTTGGGAAACATTCAGTACTTC.

This sequence joins TRBV19 and TRBJ1-4; TRBD1 is a possible D gene (5 bases). The CDR3 covers 17 residues. Germline V gene sequence: CDR1 LNHDA, CDR2 SQIVND (reference sequence). Trimming stripped 5 bases from V and 3 bases from J, with 19 bases between. The CDR3 nucleotides read TGTGCCAGTAGTCCCCTTGCAAGGGAAGGGGCTAATGAAAAACTGTTTTTT. Protein sequence: CASSPLAREGANEKLFF.

The V call is TRBV12-5, the J call TRBJ2-1, with a weak D call TRBD2 (6 bases). Trimming shortened V by 4 bases and J by 8 bases, and 9 bases separated the two germline ends. This CDR3 has 12 amino acids. The germline V gene has CDR1 LGHNT and CDR2 FRNRAP. The CDR3 DNA is TGTGCTAGTGGTTACGGGGGAGATGAGCAGTTCTTC. Translated: CASGYGGDEQFF.

The chain has TRBV5-6 and TRBJ1-1; D is perhaps TRBD1 (6 bases). CDR1 is SGHDT and CDR2 is YYEEEE in the germline V gene. The ends were cut back, 4 bases at V and 7 bases at J, with 14 bases in the middle. There are 13 residues in the CDR3. This CDR3 is CASSHTQGSEAFF. CDR3 nucleotide sequence: TGTGCCAGCAGCCACACTCAGGGGAGTGAAGCTTTCTTT. The full variable domain, its missing parts supplied by reference TRBV5-6 and TRBJ1-1, is DAGVTQSPTHLIKTRGQQVTLRCSPKSGHDTVSWYQQALGQGPQFIFQYYEEEERQRGNFPDRFSGHQFPNYSSELNVNALLLGDSALYLCASSHTQGSEAFFGQGTRLTVV.

The chain has TRBV5-4 and TRBJ2-7, with a possible D match to TRBD1 (6 bases). CDR1 is SGHNT and CDR2 is YYREEE in the germline V gene (reference sequence). CDR3 length equals 15 residues. V dropped 0 bases and J dropped 3 bases, with 13 bases sitting between them. CDR3 residues: CASSLVTGPNYEQYF. The CDR3 nucleotides read TGTGCCAGCAGCTTGGTAACAGGGCCTAACTACGAGCAGTACTTC.